The TCR beta chain under discussion was sequenced for a study of blood T cell repertoires in COVID-19. Clones were read by immunoSEQ multiplex PCR, and TCRdb kept only the in-frame ones, dropping some. The sample yields about 310,000 clones, approximately 87% seen once. This CDR3 region has 13 residues. J lost 7 bases, V lost 5 bases, and 3 bases had no gene match. Germline assignment: CDR1 KGHSH and CDR2 LQKENI. Sequenced input: peripheral blood. The V and J genes are TRBV18 and TRBJ1-3, with 9 nucleotides matching TRBD1. This TCR came from a woman in her forties or fifties who had recovered from COVID-19. The CDR3 loop is CASSNDRGNTIYF. The CDR3 DNA reads TGTGCCAGCTCAAACGACAGGGGGAACACCATATATTTT.